The table lists the clone carrying this TCR beta chain with a count of one. The antigen is not known. This entry belongs to a study of T cell responses to AZD1222 COVID-19 vaccine. Broader study findings: Donors were mostly white British, more females; clonal diversity possibly underestimated. Repertoires were sampled only after the peak T cell response.

The protocol was immunoSEQ multiplex PCR, while the TCRdb copy is restricted to in-frame clones and leaves out a portion. The data show approximately 150,000 clones, around nine tenths seen once. Analyses pooled second doses at about 4 or about 12 weeks. V was clipped by 0 bases and J by 0 bases; unmatched bases: 7. The CDR3 loop spans 18 amino acids. CDR1 LGHNA and CDR2 YNFKEQ come from the germline V gene. The clonotype comes from an adult who received the AZD1222 COVID-19 vaccine. The J gene is TRBJ1-4, the V gene TRBV4-2; 7 nucleotides line up with TRBD1. The input for sequencing was peripheral blood, taken 28 days after the second AZD1222 dose. CDR3 in DNA: TGTGCCAGCAGCCAAGATCCAGGGGGTGGGGCAACTAATGAAAAACTGTTTTTT. Its protein is CASSQDPGGGATNEKLFF.